This TCR beta chain was found in a study of cytomegalovirus exposure and HLA in healthy donors. Study results and limitations: Reports indicate that TCR beta sequences accurately predicted the HLA-A and HLA-B alleles of most subjects.

For this clone: Antigen unknown.

Germline V lookup: CDR1 GTSNPN, CDR2 SVGIG (reference sequence). The J segment lost 1 base and the V segment lost 2 bases, leaving 7 bases of the junction unmatched. The CDR3 loop spans 17 amino acids. 60 Vbeta and 13 Jbeta primers were used in PCR. The repertoire was sequenced with immunoSEQ multiplex PCR; TCRdb's copy has only in-frame clones and lacks some. Seen here are some 160,000 clones, roughly 80% observed once, and the top ten hold around 3.7%. V gene TRBV30 combines with J gene TRBJ2-1; 11 nucleotides align to TRBD2. The TCR sequence derives from a male donor in good health and CMV-seronegative. The material sequenced was PBMCs. This CDR3 is CAWSLSGRGRSYNEQFF. The CDR3 bases are TGTGCCTGGAGTCTTAGCGGGAGGGGAAGATCCTACAATGAGCAGTTCTTC.